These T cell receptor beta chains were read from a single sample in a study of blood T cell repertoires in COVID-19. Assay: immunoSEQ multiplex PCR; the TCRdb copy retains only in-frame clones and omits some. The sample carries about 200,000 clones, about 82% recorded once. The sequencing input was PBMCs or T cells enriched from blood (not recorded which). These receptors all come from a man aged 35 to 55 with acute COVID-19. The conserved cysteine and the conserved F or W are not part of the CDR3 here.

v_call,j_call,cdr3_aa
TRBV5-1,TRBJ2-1,ASSHSGSHAYNEQF
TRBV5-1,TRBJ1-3,ASSTDRGSGNTIY
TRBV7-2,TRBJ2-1,ASSPIGQGTNNEQF
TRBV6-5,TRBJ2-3,ASRRSGSDTDTQY
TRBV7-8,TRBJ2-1,ASSLPKTSGMRFSSYNEQF
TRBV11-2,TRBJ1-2,ASSEGQGSPYGYT
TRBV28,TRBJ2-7,ASRQGLYSYEQY
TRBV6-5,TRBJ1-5,ASSPQGSQPQH
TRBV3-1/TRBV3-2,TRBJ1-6,ASTDGYSPLH
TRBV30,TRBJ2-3,AWSQREPVDTQY
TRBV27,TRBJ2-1,ASSLLNVAGVPDEQF
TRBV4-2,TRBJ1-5,ASSIGTVRNQPQH
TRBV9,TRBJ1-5,ASSVEGVSNQPQH
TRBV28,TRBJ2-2,ASSRLADTGELF
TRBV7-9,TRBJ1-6,ASSTHTDGVDNSPLH
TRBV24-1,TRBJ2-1,ATSDLRGGIHNEQF
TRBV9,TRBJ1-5,ASSVASDQPQH
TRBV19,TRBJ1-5,ASSMAQGWVSNQPQH
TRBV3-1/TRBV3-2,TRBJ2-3,ASSQFLPGLAGTDTQY
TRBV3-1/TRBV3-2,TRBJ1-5,ASSQDSGNQPQH
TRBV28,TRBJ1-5,ASSLVPGAGGDQPQH
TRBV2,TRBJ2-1,ATRPGTSNNEQF
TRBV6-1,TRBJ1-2,ASSVRQGPSPYGYT
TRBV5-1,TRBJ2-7,ASSLDLAGINYEQY
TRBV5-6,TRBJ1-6,ASSLSGGNSPLH
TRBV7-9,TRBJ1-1,ASSLKSRGTEAF
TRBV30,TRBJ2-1,AWSGQFNEQF
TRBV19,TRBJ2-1,ASWDRNYNEQF
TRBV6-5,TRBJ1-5,ASSHGGNQPQH
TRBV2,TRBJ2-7,ASKDTGVSSYEQY